Listed below are T cell receptor beta chains from one sample, sequenced in a study of cytomegalovirus exposure and HLA in healthy donors. Libraries were prepared by immunoSEQ multiplex PCR; TCRdb keeps only in-frame clonotypes and omits some of them. Altogether 200,000 or so clones are present, approximately 85% being singletons, with the ten largest covering 6.5%. The sequenced material came from PBMCs. The receptors derive from a woman aged 50 to 65 in good health and CMV-seropositive. CDR3s include the opening cysteine and the closing phenylalanine or tryptophan. D genes are given only for firm matches. Expanded clones get a size class; other rows say once, few or many, or leave the size out.

size: NA
length: 15
D: TRBD1
V: TRBV27
J: TRBJ2-7
CDR3: CASSLRTGRSYEQYF
DNA: TGTGCCAGCAGTTTACGGACAGGGAGGTCATACGAGCAGTACTTC

size: NA
length: 11
D: NA
V: TRBV2
J: TRBJ2-7
CDR3: CASSVAEGQYF
DNA: TGTGCCAGCAGTGTAGCGGAGGGGCAGTACTTC

size: NA
length: 15
D: NA
V: TRBV4-1
J: TRBJ1-6
CDR3: CASSQRGGIDSPLHF
DNA: TGCGCCAGCAGCCAGAGAGGAGGGATAGATTCACCCCTCCACTTT

size: NA
length: 14
D: TRBD1
V: TRBV28
J: TRBJ2-1
CDR3: CASSLSTGGSEQFF
DNA: TGTGCCAGCAGTTTATCCACAGGGGGCAGTGAGCAGTTCTTC

size: few
length: 14
D: NA
V: TRBV25-1
J: TRBJ2-1
CDR3: CASSESSLYNEQFF
DNA: TGTGCCAGCAGTGAATCCTCCCTATACAATGAGCAGTTCTTC

size: NA
length: 15
D: TRBD1
V: TRBV2
J: TRBJ2-2
CDR3: CASSVETGSQGELFF
DNA: TGTGCCAGCAGTGTAGAGACAGGGTCGCAGGGGGAGCTGTTTTTT

size: few
length: 15
D: NA
V: TRBV13
J: TRBJ1-4
CDR3: CASSYTGKGQEKLFF
DNA: TGTGCCAGCAGCTATACAGGGAAGGGGCAAGAAAAACTGTTTTTT

size: NA
length: 16
D: TRBD2
V: TRBV7-2
J: TRBJ2-1
CDR3: CASSLAWRGGPGEQFF
DNA: TGTGCCAGCAGCTTAGCATGGCGGGGGGGGCCCGGTGAGCAGTTCTTC

size: NA
length: 14
D: NA
V: TRBV5-1
J: TRBJ1-6
CDR3: CASSLAPRDSPLHF
DNA: TGCGCCAGCAGCTTGGCGCCTCGGGATTCACCCCTCCACTTT

size: NA
length: 13
D: TRBD1
V: TRBV29-1
J: TRBJ2-7
CDR3: CSARGTGGYEQYF
DNA: TGCAGCGCTCGGGGGACAGGGGGCTACGAGCAGTACTTC

size: NA
length: 13
D: TRBD2
V: TRBV11-3
J: TRBJ2-2
CDR3: CASSWGLAGVLFF
DNA: TGTGCCAGCTCTTGGGGACTAGCGGGAGTTCTGTTTTTT

size: once
length: 12
D: NA
V: TRBV5-5
J: TRBJ1-2
CDR3: CASSLPNYGYTF
DNA: TGTGCCAGCAGCTTGCCAAACTATGGCTACACCTTC

size: NA
length: 14
D: NA
V: TRBV19
J: TRBJ1-1
CDR3: CASSTVPRETEAFF
DNA: TGTGCCAGTAGTACCGTGCCTCGGGAGACTGAAGCTTTCTTT

size: NA
length: 16
D: NA
V: TRBV7-9
J: TRBJ1-1
CDR3: CSSSPDPTASNTEAFF
DNA: TGTTCCAGCAGCCCAGATCCGACAGCCTCGAACACTGAAGCTTTCTTT

size: NA
length: 17
D: NA
V: TRBV5-1
J: TRBJ2-7
CDR3: CATLKPPDRLCSYEQYF
DNA: TGCGCCACCTTAAAACCCCCAGACAGATTATGTTCCTACGAGCAGTACTTC

size: NA
length: 13
D: NA
V: TRBV7-2
J: TRBJ2-7
CDR3: CASSLASFYEQYF
DNA: TGTGCCAGCAGCTTAGCGAGTTTCTACGAGCAGTACTTC

size: NA
length: 13
D: NA
V: TRBV7-9
J: TRBJ2-7
CDR3: CSSNTESSYEQYF
DNA: TGTTCCAGCAATACAGAGTCCTCCTACGAGCAGTACTTC

size: few
length: 13
D: NA
V: TRBV6-1
J: TRBJ1-5
CDR3: CASSGESYQPQHF
DNA: TGTGCCAGCAGCGGGGAGTCTTATCAGCCCCAGCATTTT

size: NA
length: 18
D: TRBD1
V: TRBV5-8
J: TRBJ1-6
CDR3: CASSRGGAQGARNSPLHF
DNA: TGTGCCAGCAGCCGGGGTGGGGCCCAGGGGGCGAGGAATTCACCCCTCCACTTT

size: once
length: 13
D: NA
V: TRBV11-2
J: TRBJ2-7
CDR3: CASSLAGGNEQYF
DNA: TGTGCCAGCAGCTTAGCTGGGGGGAACGAGCAGTACTTC

size: NA
length: 14
D: TRBD1
V: TRBV19
J: TRBJ2-1
CDR3: CASTFTGQGGLQFF
DNA: TGTGCCAGTACCTTCACAGGACAGGGGGGTTTGCAGTTCTTC

size: NA
length: 14
D: TRBD1
V: TRBV19
J: TRBJ2-7
CDR3: CASSSPTGYGEQYF
DNA: TGTGCCAGTAGTTCCCCGACAGGGTATGGCGAGCAGTACTTC

size: few
length: 15
D: NA
V: TRBV9
J: TRBJ2-5
CDR3: CASSVADSALETQYF
DNA: TGTGCCAGCAGCGTAGCTGACAGTGCGTTAGAGACCCAGTACTTC

size: NA
length: 18
D: TRBD2
V: TRBV5-8
J: TRBJ2-1
CDR3: CASSLRLTSGGDYNEQFF
DNA: TGTGCCAGCAGCTTGCGTCTGACTAGCGGAGGGGATTACAATGAGCAGTTCTTC

size: NA
length: 14
D: NA
V: TRBV5-1
J: TRBJ1-1
CDR3: CASSFSGTRTEAFF
DNA: TGCGCCAGCAGCTTCTCAGGGACTCGCACTGAAGCTTTCTTT

size: NA
length: 13
D: TRBD2
V: TRBV29-1
J: TRBJ2-7
CDR3: CSARTSGSYEQYF
DNA: TGCAGCGCGAGGACTAGCGGGTCCTACGAGCAGTACTTC

size: few
length: 12
D: TRBD1
V: TRBV29-1
J: TRBJ1-1
CDR3: CSARQGDTEAFF
DNA: TGCAGCGCAAGACAGGGGGACACTGAAGCTTTCTTT

size: few
length: 14
D: NA
V: TRBV30
J: TRBJ1-1
CDR3: CAWRENQGYTEAFF
DNA: TGTGCCTGGAGAGAAAATCAGGGGTACACTGAAGCTTTCTTT

size: NA
length: 15
D: TRBD1
V: TRBV7-2
J: TRBJ1-2
CDR3: CASRQPGGVYYGYTF
DNA: TGTGCCAGCAGACAACCAGGGGGCGTATATTATGGCTACACCTTC

size: NA
length: 15
D: TRBD2
V: TRBV28
J: TRBJ2-7
CDR3: CASSLLGERGGEQYF
DNA: TGTGCCAGCAGTTTATTGGGGGAGCGGGGTGGCGAGCAGTACTTC

size: few
length: 15
D: TRBD2
V: TRBV6-5
J: TRBJ2-7
CDR3: CASSIASGATYEQYF
DNA: TGTGCCAGCAGTATCGCTAGCGGGGCAACCTACGAGCAGTACTTC